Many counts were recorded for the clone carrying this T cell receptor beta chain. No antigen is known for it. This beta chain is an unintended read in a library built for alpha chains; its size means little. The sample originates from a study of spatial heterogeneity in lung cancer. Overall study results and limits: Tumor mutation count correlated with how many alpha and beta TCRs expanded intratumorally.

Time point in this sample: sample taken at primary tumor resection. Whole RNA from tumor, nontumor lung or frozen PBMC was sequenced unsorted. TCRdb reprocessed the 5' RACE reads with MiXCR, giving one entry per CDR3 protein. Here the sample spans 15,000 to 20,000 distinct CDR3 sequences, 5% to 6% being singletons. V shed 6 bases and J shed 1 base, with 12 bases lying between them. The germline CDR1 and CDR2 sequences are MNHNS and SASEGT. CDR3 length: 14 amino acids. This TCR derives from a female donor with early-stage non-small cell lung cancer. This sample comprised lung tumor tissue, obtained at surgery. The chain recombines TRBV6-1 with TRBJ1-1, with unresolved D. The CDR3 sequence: CASREQSWNTEAFF. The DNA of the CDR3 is TGTGCCAGCAGAGAACAGAGTTGGAACACTGAAGCTTTCTTT.